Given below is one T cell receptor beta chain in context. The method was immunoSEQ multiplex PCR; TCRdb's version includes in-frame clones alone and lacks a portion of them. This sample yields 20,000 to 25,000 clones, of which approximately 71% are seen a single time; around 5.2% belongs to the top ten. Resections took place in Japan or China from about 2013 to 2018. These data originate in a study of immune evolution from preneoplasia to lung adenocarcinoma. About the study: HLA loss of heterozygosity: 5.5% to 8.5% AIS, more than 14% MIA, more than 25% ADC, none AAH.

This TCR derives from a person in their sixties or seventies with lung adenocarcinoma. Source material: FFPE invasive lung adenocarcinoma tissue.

CDR3 region: CASSRRDRDTGELFF. DNA for the CDR3: TGTGCCAGCAGTCGCCGGGACAGGGACACCGGGGAGCTGTTTTTT. The chain combines TRBV5-5 with TRBJ2-2; TRBD1 matches at 9 bases. Germline V lookup: CDR1 SGHKS, CDR2 YYEKEE (reference sequence). Trimming cost V 5 bases and J 3 bases; bases outside gene matches: 5. The CDR3 consists of 15 residues.